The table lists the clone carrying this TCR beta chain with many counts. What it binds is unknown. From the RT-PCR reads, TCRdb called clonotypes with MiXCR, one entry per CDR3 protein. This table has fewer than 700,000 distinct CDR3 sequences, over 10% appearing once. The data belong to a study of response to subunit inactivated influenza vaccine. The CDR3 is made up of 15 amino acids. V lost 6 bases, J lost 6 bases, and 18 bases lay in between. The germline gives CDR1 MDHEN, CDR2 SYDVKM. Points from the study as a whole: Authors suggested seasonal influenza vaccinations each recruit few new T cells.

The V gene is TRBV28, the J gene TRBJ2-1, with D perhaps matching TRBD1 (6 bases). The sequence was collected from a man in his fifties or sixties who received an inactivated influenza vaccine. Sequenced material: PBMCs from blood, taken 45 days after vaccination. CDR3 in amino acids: CASRVRGQSLNEQFF. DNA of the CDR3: TGTGCCAGCAGAGTCAGGGGCCAGAGTCTCAATGAGCAGTTCTTC. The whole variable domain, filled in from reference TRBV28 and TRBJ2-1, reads DVKVTQSSRYLVKRTGEKVFLECVQDMDHENMFWYRQDPGLGLRLIYFSYDVKMKEKGDIPEGYSVSREKKERFSLILESASTNQTSMYLCASRVRGQSLNEQFFGPGTRLTVL.